The 10 T cell receptor beta chains below were found in one sample sequenced in a study of beta chain features in type 1 diabetes. Expressed TCRB transcripts were sequenced because the isolated RNA had all been reverse transcribed beforehand. Measured with immunoSEQ multiplex PCR; TCRdb has only the in-frame clones, and not every one. The table shows roughly 350,000 clones, with over 8.5% occurring only once. Findings and caveats of the study: Type 1 diabetes patients had moderately but significantly shorter TCRB CDR3s in all four CD4+ subsets.

Antigens of these TCRs are unknown. Sequencing used central memory CD4+ T cells from blood. The source of these receptors is a man younger than 40 with type 1 diabetes.

This clone was counted a few times. This could be a read error, since a much larger clone is one nucleotide away. J is TRBJ2-3 and V is TRBV6-5; D gene unclear. CDR1 is MNHEY, CDR2 SVGAGI, per germline. This CDR3 is built from 11 residues. Trimming left V 2 bases short and J 6 bases short, with 3 bases between. The CDR3 protein is CASSYEDTQYF. In DNA, the CDR3 is TGTGCCAGCAGTTACGAGGATACGCAGTATTTT.

This rearrangement joins TRBV6-5 to TRBJ2-2, with TRBD1 matching 9 bases. CDR1 and CDR2 (germline): MNHEY, SVGAGI. This CDR3 region has 15 residues. Germline trimming cut 6 bases from V and 6 bases from J; bases unmatched to any gene: 8. The CDR3 loop reads CASSRLDRGAGELFF. The CDR3 DNA reads TGTGCCAGCAGCCGGCTGGACAGGGGCGCCGGGGAGCTGTTTTTT.

CDR3 coding DNA: TGTGCCAGCAGCCTTTACGGGTCGGGATTAGATACGCAGTATTTT. Encoded protein: CASSLYGSGLDTQYF. The genes are TRBV11-2 and TRBJ2-3; TRBD2 is a possible D gene (5 bases). Trimming shortened V by 5 bases and J by 5 bases, and 17 bases separated the two germline ends. This CDR3 region has 15 residues. Germline-derived CDR1 and CDR2 are SGHAT and FQNNGV.

This clone appeared a few times. Other DNA sequences from this sample encode an identical CDR3 as well. J is TRBJ2-7 and V is TRBV19; tentative D call: TRBD2 (5 bases). Deletions cut 2 bases from V and 2 bases from J, with 13 bases between. CDR3 length: 15 residues. The V gene's germline CDR1 is LNHDA and CDR2 SQIVND (reference sequence). The CDR3 sequence is CASSISAGAAYEQYF. The CDR3 DNA reads TGTGCCAGTAGTATATCGGCGGGCGCTGCCTACGAGCAGTACTTC.

The chain joins TRBV4-2 to TRBJ2-7; D is tentatively TRBD1 or TRBD2 (6 bases each). CDR1 and CDR2 from the germline V gene are LGHNA and YNFKEQ. CDR3 length: 16 amino acids. V lost 0 bases to trimming and J lost 3 bases, with 15 bases between them. The CDR3 DNA reads as TGTGCCAGCAGCCAAGATAAGGGGGGTAGAGTCTACGAGCAGTACTTC. Translation: CASSQDKGGRVYEQYF.

The J gene is TRBJ1-2, the V gene TRBV7-3, with TRBD1 matching 8 bases. With 4 bases clipped from V and 6 bases from J, the junction kept 4 bases outside the gene matches. This CDR3 contains 13 residues. Per germline, CDR1 SGHTA and CDR2 FQGTGA. CDR3 coding DNA: TGTGCCAGCAGCTCCGGACAGGGCAATGGCTACACCTTC. It yields the protein CASSSGQGNGYTF.

This clone turned up a few times. A junction boundary mismatches the germline segment, possibly from a read error. The chain is built from TRBV5-4 and TRBJ2-3, with 7 bases identical to TRBD1. The CDR3 is made up of 14 amino acids. Germline V gene sequence: CDR1 SGHNT, CDR2 YYREEE (reference sequence). In DNA, the CDR3 is TGCGCCAGCAGCCTACAGGGGTTAACAGATACGCAGTATTTT. Amino acids: CASSLQGLTDTQYF.

The chain couples TRBV5-6 to TRBJ2-7; no definite D call. Germline V gene sequence: CDR1 SGHDT, CDR2 YYEEEE. This CDR3 comprises 11 residues. Trimming shortened V by 2 bases and J by 8 bases, and 8 bases separated the two germline ends. The DNA of the CDR3 is TGTGCCAGCAGCTTTTCACAGCAGCAGTACTTC. This gives the protein CASSFSQQQYF.

This clone was counted many times. The chain links TRBV11-2 to TRBJ2-7; TRBD1 matches at 8 bases. Germline trimming cut 5 bases from V and 7 bases from J; bases unmatched to any gene: 13. This CDR3 has 15 residues. CDR1 SGHAT and CDR2 FQNNGV come from the germline V gene. For the CDR3, the DNA is TGTGCCAGCAGCGACCGGGGACAGGCGCCGGTGGAGCAGTACTTC. Its translation: CASSDRGQAPVEQYF.

This clone occurred a few times. The chain couples TRBV7-2 to TRBJ2-6; D not certain. Germline assignment: CDR1 SGHTA and CDR2 FQGNSA. The CDR3 covers 14 residues. Trimming cost V 1 base and J 2 bases, with 3 bases left between them. CDR3 nucleotides: TGTGCCAGCAGCTTAGTTCCTGGGGCCAACGTCCTGACTTTC. Translated: CASSLVPGANVLTF. Together with reference TRBV7-2 and TRBJ2-6, the CDR3 gives the full variable domain: GAGVSQSPSNKVTEKGKDVELRCDPISGHTALYWYRQSLGQGLEFLIYFQGNSAPDKSGLPSDRFSAERTGGSVSTLTIQRTQQEDSAVYLCASSLVPGANVLTFGAGSRLTVL.